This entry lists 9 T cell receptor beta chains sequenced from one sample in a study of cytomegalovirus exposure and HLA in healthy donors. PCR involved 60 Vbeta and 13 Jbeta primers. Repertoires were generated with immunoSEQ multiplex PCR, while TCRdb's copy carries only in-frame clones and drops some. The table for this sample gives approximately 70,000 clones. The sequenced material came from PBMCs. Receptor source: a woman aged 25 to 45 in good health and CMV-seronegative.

The DNA of the CDR3 is TGTGCCAGCAGTCAAGGACAGGGGGCGACGAACACTGAAGCTTTCTTT. It translates to CASSQGQGATNTEAFF. The chain recombines TRBV6-1 with TRBJ1-1; TRBD1 matches at 11 bases. CDR3 length: 16 residues. J gave up 1 base and V 5 bases, and 6 bases lay outside the gene matches. Germline values: CDR1 MNHNS, CDR2 SASEGT.

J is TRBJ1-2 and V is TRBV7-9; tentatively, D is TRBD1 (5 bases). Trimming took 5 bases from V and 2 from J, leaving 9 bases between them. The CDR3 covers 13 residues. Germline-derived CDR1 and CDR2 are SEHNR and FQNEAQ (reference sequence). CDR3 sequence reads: CASSVQENYGYTF. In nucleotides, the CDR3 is TGTGCCAGCAGCGTACAGGAGAACTATGGCTACACCTTC.

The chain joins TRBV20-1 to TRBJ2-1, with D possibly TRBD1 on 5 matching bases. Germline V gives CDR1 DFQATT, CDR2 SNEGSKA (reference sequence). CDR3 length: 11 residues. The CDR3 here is CSNRKYNEQFF. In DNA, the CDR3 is TGCAGCAACAGGAAGTACAATGAGCAGTTCTTC.

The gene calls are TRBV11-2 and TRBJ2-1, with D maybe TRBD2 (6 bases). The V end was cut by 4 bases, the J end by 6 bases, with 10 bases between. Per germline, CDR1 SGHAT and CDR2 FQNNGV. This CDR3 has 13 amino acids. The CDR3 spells CASSWAGSNEQFF. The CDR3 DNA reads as TGTGCCAGCAGCTGGGCCGGGAGCAATGAGCAGTTCTTC. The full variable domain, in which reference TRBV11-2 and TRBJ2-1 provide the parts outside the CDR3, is EAGVAQSPRYKIIEKRQSVAFWCNPISGHATLYWYQQILGQGPKLLIQFQNNGVVDDSQLPKDRFSAERLKGVDSTLKIQPAKLEDSAVYLCASSWAGSNEQFFGPGTRLTVL.

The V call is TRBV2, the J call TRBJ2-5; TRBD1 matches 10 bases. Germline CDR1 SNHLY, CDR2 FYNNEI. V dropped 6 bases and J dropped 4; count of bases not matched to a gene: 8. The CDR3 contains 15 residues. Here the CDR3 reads CASSNRDRGGETQYF. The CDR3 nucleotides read TGTGCCAGCAGCAACCGGGACAGGGGAGGAGAGACCCAGTACTTC.

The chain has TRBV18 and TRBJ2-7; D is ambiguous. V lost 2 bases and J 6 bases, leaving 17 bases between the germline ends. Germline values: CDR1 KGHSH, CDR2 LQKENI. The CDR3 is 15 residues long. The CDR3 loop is CASSPRQRGSGEQYF. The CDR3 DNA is TGTGCCAGCTCACCAAGGCAGCGAGGTTCGGGCGAGCAGTACTTC.

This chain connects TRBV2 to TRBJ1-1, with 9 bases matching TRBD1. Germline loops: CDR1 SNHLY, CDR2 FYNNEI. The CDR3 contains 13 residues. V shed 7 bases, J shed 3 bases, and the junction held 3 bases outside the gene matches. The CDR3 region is CASKGQGYTEAFF. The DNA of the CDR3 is TGTGCCAGCAAGGGACAGGGTTACACTGAAGCTTTCTTT.

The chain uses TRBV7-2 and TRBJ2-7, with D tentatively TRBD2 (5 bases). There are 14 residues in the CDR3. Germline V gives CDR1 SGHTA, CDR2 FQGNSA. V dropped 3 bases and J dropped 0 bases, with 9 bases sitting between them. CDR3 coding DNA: TGTGCCAGCAGCTTCACTGGGAGCTCCTACGAGCAGTACTTC. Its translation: CASSFTGSSYEQYF.

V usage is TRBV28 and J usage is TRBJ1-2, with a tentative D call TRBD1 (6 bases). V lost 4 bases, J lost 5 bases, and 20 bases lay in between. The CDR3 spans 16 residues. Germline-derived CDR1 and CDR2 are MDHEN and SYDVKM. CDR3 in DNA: TGTGCCAGCAGTTCGATCCTCTTAGGACAGAGGTATGGCTACACCTTC. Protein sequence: CASSSILLGQRYGYTF.